Listed below are T cell receptor beta chains from one sample, sequenced in a study of blood T cell repertoires in COVID-19. The data were produced by immunoSEQ multiplex PCR, yet TCRdb's version contains in-frame clones alone and is incomplete. The sample lists some 270,000 clones; approximately 85% were seen once. The source material was peripheral blood. These receptors all stem from a human donor with COVID-19, enrolled during active disease. The donor label of this sample is uncertain. Both conserved end residues are part of each CDR3. D genes are given only for firm matches. The listing skips clone size in some rows; elsewhere it reads once, few, many or a size class.

v_gene	j_gene	d_gene	abundance	CDR3nt	CDR3aa
TRBV29-1	TRBJ2-1	.	.	TGCAGCGTCCCAATCGGAGCAGACCCCTACAATGAGCAGTTCTTC	CSVPIGADPYNEQFF
TRBV6-1	TRBJ2-7	.	.	TGTGCCAGCATTGAGGGGCCGGGAGCTACGGCCTACGAGCAGTACTTC	CASIEGPGATAYEQYF
TRBV19	TRBJ1-1	TRBD1	once	TGTGCCAGTAGTGTACAGGGGGCTGACACTGAAGCTTTCTTT	CASSVQGADTEAFF
TRBV11-3	TRBJ2-1	.	.	TGTGCCAGCTCCAGGGCCGCCGGAGTTGAGCAGTTCTTC	CASSRAAGVEQFF
TRBV19	TRBJ2-1	TRBD2	.	TGTGCCAGTAGTCCGGGGACTAGCGCGAATGAGCAGTTCTTC	CASSPGTSANEQFF
TRBV7-2	TRBJ1-1	TRBD1	.	TGTGCCAGCAGCTTAGACGGGACAGGGGACACTGAAGCTTTCTTT	CASSLDGTGDTEAFF
TRBV5-1	TRBJ2-1	.	few	TGCGCCAGCAGCCCCCTTAGGGGGGAGGGCTATGGGAATGAGCAGTTCTTC	CASSPLRGEGYGNEQFF
TRBV6-4	TRBJ2-5	TRBD2	few	TGTGCCAGCAGTGAGAGTGCGGGAGGGCAAGAGACCCAGTACTTC	CASSESAGGQETQYF
TRBV19	TRBJ2-7	.	.	TGTGCCAGTAGTAGAACTGTAACCTACGAGCAGTACTTC	CASSRTVTYEQYF
TRBV6-5	TRBJ1-5	.	.	TGTGCCAGCAACCCGACAGTTAGCAATCAGCCCCAGCATTTT	CASNPTVSNQPQHF
TRBV10-2	TRBJ1-4	TRBD1	.	TGCGCCAGCAGTCCGGACAGGGCAACTAATGAAAAACTGTTTTTT	CASSPDRATNEKLFF
TRBV7-8	TRBJ2-7	TRBD1	.	TGTGCCAGCAGCTTTGGGGACAGGGGGAATCTCTACGAGCAGTACTTC	CASSFGDRGNLYEQYF
TRBV6-5	TRBJ1-1	.	few	TGTGCCAGCAGTTACGCGAACGAAGTACTGAACACTGAAGCTTTCTTT	CASSYANEVLNTEAFF
TRBV6-4	TRBJ1-6	.	.	TGTGCCTCCCGGGACTTTAATTCACCCCTCCACTTT	CASRDFNSPLHF
TRBV19	TRBJ1-1	TRBD1	.	TGTGCCAGTAGTATAGGATTGGAGACAGGGGCTTTCTTT	CASSIGLETGAFF
TRBV15	TRBJ1-5	.	.	TGTGCCACCAGCAGAGGAGCGGGTAATCAGCCCCAGCATTTT	CATSRGAGNQPQHF
TRBV5-4	TRBJ1-3	.	.	TGTGCCAGCAGCGCGCCTGGAGGGGGAAACACCATATATTTT	CASSAPGGGNTIYF
TRBV30	TRBJ1-1	.	.	TGTGCCTGTAGTCACAGATTTCAAGCTTTCTTT	CACSHRFQAFF
TRBV10-3	TRBJ1-1	TRBD1	once	TGTGCCATCAGGGGGGGACAGGGTCGGACTGAAGCTTTCTTT	CAIRGGQGRTEAFF
TRBV19	TRBJ1-2	TRBD1	.	TGTGCCAGTAGTACAATCCCGACAGGGGTGCGCGGCTACACCTTC	CASSTIPTGVRGYTF
TRBV28	TRBJ1-5	TRBD1	.	TGTGCCAGCAGACCGAGCCGGGACAGGGGCCCTGATCAGCCCCAGCATTTT	CASRPSRDRGPDQPQHF
TRBV27	TRBJ1-1	.	.	TGTGCCAGCAGTAATTGGGAGGGGCGCACTGAAGCTTTCTTT	CASSNWEGRTEAFF
TRBV19	TRBJ1-2	.	.	TGTGCCAGTAGTATAAGGACAGCAACAAACTATGGCTACACCTTC	CASSIRTATNYGYTF
TRBV29-1	TRBJ2-5	TRBD1	.	TGCAGCGTTGCGACAGGGGAAGAGACCCAGTACTTC	CSVATGEETQYF
TRBV20-1	TRBJ1-2	TRBD1	.	TGCAGTGCTAGTGAACAGGGGGTCCTCGGAGGCTACACCTTC	CSASEQGVLGGYTF
TRBV10-2	TRBJ1-5	TRBD1	.	TGCGCCAGCAGTGAGCAGGGGGCCCATCAGCCCCAGCATTTT	CASSEQGAHQPQHF
TRBV2	TRBJ2-7	.	.	TGTGCCAGCAGTGGACGGACTGAACCTTACGAGCAGTACTTC	CASSGRTEPYEQYF
TRBV5-4	TRBJ1-1	.	.	TGTGCCAGCAGCTTGGATTTTCCGAGACCCCGGGACACTGAAGCTTTCTTT	CASSLDFPRPRDTEAFF
TRBV28	TRBJ2-2	.	.	TGTGCCAGCAGTTACAGAAGGACCGGGGAGCTGTTTTTT	CASSYRRTGELFF
TRBV28	TRBJ1-1	TRBD1	.	TGTGCCAGCAGTTTATCAGGGGGCTTAAAGAACACTGAAGCTTTCTTT	CASSLSGGLKNTEAFF
TRBV4-1	TRBJ1-1	.	few	TGCGCCAGCAGCCAAGCTCGGGGGACTGAAGCTTTCTTT	CASSQARGTEAFF
TRBV5-5	TRBJ1-2	.	.	TGTGCCAGCAGCCATCTTGGGCAGGGGCCTAACTATGGCTACACCTTC	CASSHLGQGPNYGYTF
TRBV5-6	TRBJ2-1	.	.	TGTGCCAGCAGCTTGGAGGTGCGGCCAGCCAACTACAATGAGCAGTTCTTC	CASSLEVRPANYNEQFF
TRBV9	TRBJ2-1	TRBD1	.	TGTGCCAGCAGCATCCGACAGGGGGCTTACAATGAGCAGTTCTTC	CASSIRQGAYNEQFF
TRBV7-8	TRBJ1-5	.	.	TGTGCCAGCAGCTCCTTAGACAGCAGCAATCAGCCCCAGCATTTT	CASSSLDSSNQPQHF
TRBV9	TRBJ2-1	TRBD2	.	TGTGCCAGCAGCGTAGCGGGAGGGCACAATGAGCAGTTCTTC	CASSVAGGHNEQFF
TRBV27	TRBJ1-1	.	.	TGTGCCAGCAGTTTGAGGGGGGGAGGGACTGAAGCTTTCTTT	CASSLRGGGTEAFF
TRBV5-1	TRBJ2-1	TRBD2	few	TGCGCCAGCAGCTCCGGGACTAGCGGGAGTTCCGATGAGCAGTTCTTC	CASSSGTSGSSDEQFF
TRBV3-1/TRBV3-2	TRBJ2-4	TRBD1	few	TGTGCCAGCAGTCCCACCTTGGGACAGGGAGAAAACATTCAGTACTTC	CASSPTLGQGENIQYF
TRBV11-3	TRBJ2-5	.	.	TGTGCCAGCAGCCCGACGTCAGGGCAAGAGACCCAGTACTTC	CASSPTSGQETQYF
TRBV5-1	TRBJ1-4	TRBD1	.	TGCGCCAGCAGCTCGGGACAGGTGTACGAAAAACTGTTTTTT	CASSSGQVYEKLFF
TRBV19	TRBJ1-5	TRBD1	.	TGTGCCAGTAGTAGGGGGAGTGGGACAGGGAGCAATCAGCCCCAGCATTTT	CASSRGSGTGSNQPQHF
TRBV5-1	TRBJ1-2	.	.	TGCGCCAGCAGCTTCGTAACCAAAGCCAGGGATGGCTACACCTTC	CASSFVTKARDGYTF
TRBV5-1	TRBJ1-4	.	.	TGCGCCAGCAGCTCTTTCGGCCTCGGGGAAAAACTGTTTTTT	CASSSFGLGEKLFF
TRBV7-9	TRBJ1-2	TRBD1	.	TGTGCCAGCAGCTCGGACAGGGAGGCTCTGGATGGCTACACCTTC	CASSSDREALDGYTF
TRBV3-1/TRBV3-2	TRBJ2-1	.	.	TGTGCCAGCAGCCAAGTCTTAGTGGCGGGAAGCTACAATGAGCAGTTCTTC	CASSQVLVAGSYNEQFF
TRBV25-1	TRBJ1-1	.	.	TGTGCCAGCAGTGCGACAGGGAACACTGAAGCTTTCTTT	CASSATGNTEAFF
TRBV11-2	TRBJ2-7	TRBD1	.	TGTGCCAGCAGCCCCCTGACAGGGGGCTACGAGCAGTACTTC	CASSPLTGGYEQYF
TRBV28	TRBJ2-1	TRBD2	.	TGTGCCAGCAGCGCCTCCTCTACTAGCGGGAGTTGGTATGAGCAGTTCTTC	CASSASSTSGSWYEQFF
TRBV7-8	TRBJ1-5	.	.	TGTGCCAGCAGCCCCCGCGGGGGGGGGCTTAACGGGGACGTATGGCATTTT	CASSPRGGGLNGDVWHF
TRBV27	TRBJ2-7	.	.	TGTGCCAGCAGTTTATCGTCGGTTGGCGAGCAGTACTTC	CASSLSSVGEQYF
TRBV7-9	TRBJ2-7	TRBD2	few	TGTGCCAGCAGCTTACGTAGAAGGGGACTAGCGGGAGGGGAATACGAGCAGTACTTC	CASSLRRRGLAGGEYEQYF
TRBV5-1	TRBJ2-2	.	.	TGCGCCAGCAGCTTGGCGCTCCGAGCGAACACCGGGGAGCTGTTTTTT	CASSLALRANTGELFF
TRBV19	TRBJ2-7	TRBD2	.	TGTGCCAGTAGTTCCCAAAAGACTAGCGGGGCCTTGGGGCTCTACGAGCAGTACTTC	CASSSQKTSGALGLYEQYF
TRBV5-4	TRBJ1-2	TRBD1	.	TGTGCCAGCAGCTTGGGACAGGGCGACTATGGCTACACCTTC	CASSLGQGDYGYTF